This T cell receptor (beta chain) was documented in a study of cytomegalovirus exposure and HLA in healthy donors. This PCR relied on a set of 60 Vbeta primers and 13 Jbeta primers. TCRdb keeps only in-frame clones here, not all; method: immunoSEQ multiplex PCR. The sample shows approximately 110,000 clones, 74% of them seen only once. This CDR3 comprises 13 residues. In germline, CDR1 is SGHRS, CDR2 YFSETQ. Trimming pared 4 bases from V and 7 bases from J, leaving 11 bases between. The chain employs TRBV5-1 and TRBJ1-4, with a tentative D call TRBD1 (6 bases). The sequenced sample was PBMCs. The clonotype comes from a man aged 45-65 years in good health and CMV-seropositive. For the CDR3, the DNA is TGCGCCAGCAGCCCAGGGGCGGGTGAAAAACTGTTTTTT. Translation gives CASSPGAGEKLFF.